This T cell receptor (beta chain) was recorded in a study of lymphopenia after photon versus proton radiotherapy. The CDR3 sequence is 11 residues long. Germline values: CDR1 SQVTM, CDR2 ANQGSEA. Trimming left V 3 bases short and J 4 bases short, with 4 bases between. The repertoire was sequenced with immunoSEQ multiplex PCR; TCRdb's copy has only in-frame clones and lacks some. This table holds 35,000 to 45,000 clones, around four fifths found once. Study results and caveats: Authors raise, but do not show, better survival with proton therapy. After lymphocyte nadir, photon-treated repertoires showed oligoclonal expansion, especially CD8+ Temra. Relative stability marked proton patients; photon patients lost diversity and naive cells. In patients who died, overall survival fell as post-nadir TCR diversity dropped more.

Concerning this clone: What it recognizes is unknown.

This chain uses TRBV29-1 with TRBJ2-1, with no clear D. The clonotype originates from a woman in her seventies with pancreatic cancer. The specimen was peripheral blood, collected from a patient treated with proton-based radiotherapy. CDR3 residues: CSVEGYNEQFF. CDR3 bases: TGCAGCGTTGAGGGGTACAATGAGCAGTTCTTC.